A single sample gave rise to the 4 T cell receptor beta chains below, sequenced in a study of early stage breast cancer tumors. Only in-frame clones appear in the TCRdb table, and some are missing; sequencing was by immunoSEQ multiplex PCR. The sample consists of 65,000 to 75,000 clones, approximately 80% of them appearing once. Sequenced input: blood. Receptor source: a person aged 40 to 49 with breast cancer.

The V gene is TRBV28, the J gene TRBJ1-5, with TRBD1 as a possible D gene (6 bases). V was trimmed by 7 bases and J by 10 bases, leaving 26 bases between them. Germline CDR1 and CDR2: MDHEN and SYDVKM. The CDR3 is 16 residues long. DNA for the CDR3: TGTGCCAGCATCCCCCGGGGGGCGGGACTGACGTCTCCCCAGCATTTT. Protein: CASIPRGAGLTSPQHF.

This chain connects TRBV29-1 to TRBJ2-4, with D possibly matching TRBD2 (6 bases). Germline V gene sequence: CDR1 SQVTM, CDR2 ANQGSEA. The ends were cut back, 3 bases at V and 8 bases at J, with 8 bases in the middle. This CDR3 region has 11 residues. In DNA, the CDR3 is TGCAGCGTTGACAGGGACTACATTCAGTACTTC. Protein sequence: CSVDRDYIQYF.

The rearrangement uses TRBV9 and TRBJ2-7, with D possibly being TRBD1 (5 bases). CDR3 length equals 14 residues. CDR1 SGDLS and CDR2 YYNGEE come from the germline V gene. V was clipped by 0 bases and J by 6 bases, with 13 bases between them. CDR3 region: CASSVGGAVVEQYF. The CDR3 nucleotides are TGTGCCAGCAGCGTAGGTGGGGCAGTGGTCGAGCAGTACTTC.

The V call is TRBV13, the J call TRBJ2-7, with D possibly TRBD1 on 6 matching bases. Trimming left V 4 bases short and J 7 bases short, with 20 bases between. The CDR3 loop spans 15 amino acids. Looked up from germline, CDR1 is PRHDT and CDR2 is FYEKMQ (reference sequence). The CDR3 DNA reads as TGTGCCAGCAGCTCAGCGACAGGACCCCTACGGGAGCAGTACTTC. This codes for CASSSATGPLREQYF. The complete variable domain, with remaining parts taken from reference TRBV13 and TRBJ2-7, reads AAGVIQSPRHLIKEKRETATLKCYPIPRHDTVYWYQQGPGQDPQFLISFYEKMQSDKGSIPDRFSAQQFSDYHSELNMSSLELGDSALYFCASSSATGPLREQYFGPGTRLTVT.